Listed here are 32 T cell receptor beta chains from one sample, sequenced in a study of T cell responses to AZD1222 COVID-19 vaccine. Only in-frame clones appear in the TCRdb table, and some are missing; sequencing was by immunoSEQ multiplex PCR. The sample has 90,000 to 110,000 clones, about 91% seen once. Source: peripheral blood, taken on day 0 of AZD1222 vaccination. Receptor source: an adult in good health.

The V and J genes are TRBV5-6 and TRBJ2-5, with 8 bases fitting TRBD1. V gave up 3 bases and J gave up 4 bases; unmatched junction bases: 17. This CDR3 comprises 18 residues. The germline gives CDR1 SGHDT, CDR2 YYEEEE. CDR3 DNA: TGTGCCAGCAGCTCACCGTTATATGACAGGGGTGCGGGAGAGACCCAGTACTTC. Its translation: CASSSPLYDRGAGETQYF.

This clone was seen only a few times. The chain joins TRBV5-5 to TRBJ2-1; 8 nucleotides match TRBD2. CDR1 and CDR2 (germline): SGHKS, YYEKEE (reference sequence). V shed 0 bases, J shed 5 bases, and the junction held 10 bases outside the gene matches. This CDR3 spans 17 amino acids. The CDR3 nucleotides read TGTGCCAGCAGCTTGGCCGCGGGGGGCACCAACCACAATGAGCAGTTCTTC. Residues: CASSLAAGGTNHNEQFF.

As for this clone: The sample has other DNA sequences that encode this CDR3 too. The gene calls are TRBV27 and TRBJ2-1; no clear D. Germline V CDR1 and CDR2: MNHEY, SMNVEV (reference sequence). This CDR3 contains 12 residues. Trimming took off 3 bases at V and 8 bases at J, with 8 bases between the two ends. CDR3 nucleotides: TGTGCCAGCAGTTTGCTCGGTGATGAGCAGTTCTTC. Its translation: CASSLLGDEQFF.

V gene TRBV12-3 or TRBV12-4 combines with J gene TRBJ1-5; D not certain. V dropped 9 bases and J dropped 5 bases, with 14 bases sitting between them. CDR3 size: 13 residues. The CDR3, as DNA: TGTGCCAGTTCCCTTATTCGGTATCAGCCCCAGCATTTT. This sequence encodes CASSLIRYQPQHF.

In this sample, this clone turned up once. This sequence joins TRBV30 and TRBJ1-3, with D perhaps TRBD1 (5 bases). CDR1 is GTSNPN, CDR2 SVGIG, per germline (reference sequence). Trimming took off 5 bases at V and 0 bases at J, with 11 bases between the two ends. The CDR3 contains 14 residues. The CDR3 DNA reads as TGTGCCTGGGGACACCTAGTCTCTGGAAACACCATATATTTT. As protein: CAWGHLVSGNTIYF.

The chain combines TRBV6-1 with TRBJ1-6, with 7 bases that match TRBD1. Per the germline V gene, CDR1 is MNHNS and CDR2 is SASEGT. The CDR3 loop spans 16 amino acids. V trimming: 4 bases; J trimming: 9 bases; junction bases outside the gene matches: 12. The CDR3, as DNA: TGTGCCAGCAGTGGGGGGACAGCAAACGGGGGTTCACCCCTCCACTTT. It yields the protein CASSGGTANGGSPLHF.

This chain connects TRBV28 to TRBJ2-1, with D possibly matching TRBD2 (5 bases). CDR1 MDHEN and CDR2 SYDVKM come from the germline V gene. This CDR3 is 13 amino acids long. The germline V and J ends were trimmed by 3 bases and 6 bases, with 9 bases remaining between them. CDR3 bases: TGTGCCAGCAGTTTGGGTAGCGCCAATGAGCAGTTCTTC. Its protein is CASSLGSANEQFF. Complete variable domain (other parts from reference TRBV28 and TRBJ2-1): DVKVTQSSRYLVKRTGEKVFLECVQDMDHENMFWYRQDPGLGLRLIYFSYDVKMKEKGDIPEGYSVSREKKERFSLILESASTNQTSMYLCASSLGSANEQFFGPGTRLTVL.

In nucleotides, the CDR3 is TGCGCCAGCAGGCCCCACGGACAGGGCAATGAGCAGTTCTTC. Translating it yields CASRPHGQGNEQFF. The chain uses TRBV10-1 and TRBJ2-1, with 8 bases identical to TRBD1. Germline lookup yields CDR1 WNHNN and CDR2 SYGVQD (reference sequence). The length of the CDR3 is 14 residues. V lost 6 bases to trimming and J lost 6 bases; unmatched junction nucleotides: 7.

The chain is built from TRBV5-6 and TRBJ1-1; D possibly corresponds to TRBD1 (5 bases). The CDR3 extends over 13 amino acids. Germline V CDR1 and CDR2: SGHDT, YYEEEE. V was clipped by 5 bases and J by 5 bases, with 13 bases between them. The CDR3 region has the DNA TGTGCCAGCAGGAACGGACATTGGACTGAAGCTTTCTTT. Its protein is CASRNGHWTEAFF.

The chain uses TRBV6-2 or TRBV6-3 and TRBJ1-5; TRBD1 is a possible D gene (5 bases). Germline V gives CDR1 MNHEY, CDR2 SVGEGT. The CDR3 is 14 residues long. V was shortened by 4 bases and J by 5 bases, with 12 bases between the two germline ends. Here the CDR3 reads CASSWRQGHQPQHF. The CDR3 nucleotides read TGTGCCAGCAGTTGGAGGCAGGGACATCAGCCCCAGCATTTT.

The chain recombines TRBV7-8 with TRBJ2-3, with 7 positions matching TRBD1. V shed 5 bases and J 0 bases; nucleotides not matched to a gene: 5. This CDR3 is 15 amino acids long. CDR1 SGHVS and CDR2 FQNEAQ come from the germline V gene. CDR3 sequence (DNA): TGTGCCAGCAGCACAGGGGCCTCTAGCACAGATACGCAGTATTTT. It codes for CASSTGASSTDTQYF.

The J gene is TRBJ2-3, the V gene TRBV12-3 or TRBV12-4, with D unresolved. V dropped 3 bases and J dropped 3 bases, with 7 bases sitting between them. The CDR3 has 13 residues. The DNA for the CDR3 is TGTGCCAGCAGTTTTGGTCAAACAGATACGCAGTATTTT. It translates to CASSFGQTDTQYF.

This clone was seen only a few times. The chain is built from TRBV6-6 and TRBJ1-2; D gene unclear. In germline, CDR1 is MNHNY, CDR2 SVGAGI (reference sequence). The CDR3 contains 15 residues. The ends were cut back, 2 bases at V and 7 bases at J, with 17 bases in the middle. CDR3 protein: CASSYVSSRPGGYTF. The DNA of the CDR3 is TGTGCCAGCAGTTACGTGTCGTCTCGCCCAGGTGGCTACACCTTC.

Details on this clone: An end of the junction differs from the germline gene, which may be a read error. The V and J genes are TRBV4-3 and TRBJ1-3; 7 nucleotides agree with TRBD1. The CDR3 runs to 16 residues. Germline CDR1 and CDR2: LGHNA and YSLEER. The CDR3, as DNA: TGCGCCACCAGCCCAGGGGGGGGCTACTCTGGAAACACCATATATTTT. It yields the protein CATSPGGGYSGNTIYF.

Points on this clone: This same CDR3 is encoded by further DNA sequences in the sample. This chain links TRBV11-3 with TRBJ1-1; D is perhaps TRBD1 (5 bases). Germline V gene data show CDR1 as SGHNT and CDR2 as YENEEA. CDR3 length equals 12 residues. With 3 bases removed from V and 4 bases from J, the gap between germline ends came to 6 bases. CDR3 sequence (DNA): TGTGCCAGCAGCTTTGGGGGCACTGAAGCTTTCTTT. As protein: CASSFGGTEAFF. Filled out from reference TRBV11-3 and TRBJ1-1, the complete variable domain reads EAGVVQSPRYKIIEKKQPVAFWCNPISGHNTLYWYLQNLGQGPELLIRYENEEAVDDSQLPKDRFSAERLKGVDSTLKIQPAELGDSAVYLCASSFGGTEAFFGQGTRLTVV.

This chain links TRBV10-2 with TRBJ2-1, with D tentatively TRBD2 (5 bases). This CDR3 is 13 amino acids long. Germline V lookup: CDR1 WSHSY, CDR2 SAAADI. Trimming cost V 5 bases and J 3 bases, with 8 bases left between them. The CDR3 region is CASSPTSYNEQFF. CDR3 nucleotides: TGCGCCAGCAGTCCTACTAGCTACAATGAGCAGTTCTTC.

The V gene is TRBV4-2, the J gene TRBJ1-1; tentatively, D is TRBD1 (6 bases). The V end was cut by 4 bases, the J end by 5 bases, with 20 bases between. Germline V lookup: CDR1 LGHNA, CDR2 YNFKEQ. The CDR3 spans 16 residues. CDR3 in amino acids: CASSPIPGGGGTEAFF. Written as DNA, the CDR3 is TGTGCCAGCAGCCCCATCCCCGGGGGAGGGGGAACTGAAGCTTTCTTT.

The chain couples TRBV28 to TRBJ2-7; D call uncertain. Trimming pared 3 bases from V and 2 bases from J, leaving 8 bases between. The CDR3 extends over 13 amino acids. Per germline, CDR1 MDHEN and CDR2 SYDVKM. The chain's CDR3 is CASSFGITYEQYF. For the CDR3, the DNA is TGTGCCAGCAGTTTTGGTATCACCTACGAGCAGTACTTC.

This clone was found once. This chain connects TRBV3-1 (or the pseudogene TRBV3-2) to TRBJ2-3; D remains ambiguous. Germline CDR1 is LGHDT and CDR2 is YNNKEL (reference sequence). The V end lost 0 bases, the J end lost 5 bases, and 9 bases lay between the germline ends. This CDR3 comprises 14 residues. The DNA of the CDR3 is TGTGCCAGCAGCCAAGATTTACGCCGAGATACGCAGTATTTT. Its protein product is CASSQDLRRDTQYF.

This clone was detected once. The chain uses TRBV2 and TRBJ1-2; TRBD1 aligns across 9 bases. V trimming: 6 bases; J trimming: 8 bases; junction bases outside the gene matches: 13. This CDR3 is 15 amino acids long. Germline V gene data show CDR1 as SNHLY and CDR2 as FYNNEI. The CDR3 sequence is CASSYLTGTGLGYTF. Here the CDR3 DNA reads TGTGCCAGCAGCTACCTAACCGGGACAGGGTTAGGCTACACCTTC.

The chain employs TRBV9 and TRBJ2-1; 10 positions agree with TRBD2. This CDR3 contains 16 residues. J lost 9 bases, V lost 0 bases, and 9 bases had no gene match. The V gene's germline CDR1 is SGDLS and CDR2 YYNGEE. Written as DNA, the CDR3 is TGTGCCAGCAGCGTAGGTTACAAGCGGGGGGGCGGTGAGCAGTTCTTC. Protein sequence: CASSVGYKRGGGEQFF.

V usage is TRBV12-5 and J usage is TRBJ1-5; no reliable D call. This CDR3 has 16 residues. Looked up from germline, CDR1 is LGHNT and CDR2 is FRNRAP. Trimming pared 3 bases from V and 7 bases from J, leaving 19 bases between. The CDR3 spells CASGFAPFQGRQPQHF. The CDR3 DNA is TGTGCTAGTGGTTTTGCCCCCTTTCAAGGTAGGCAGCCCCAGCATTTT.

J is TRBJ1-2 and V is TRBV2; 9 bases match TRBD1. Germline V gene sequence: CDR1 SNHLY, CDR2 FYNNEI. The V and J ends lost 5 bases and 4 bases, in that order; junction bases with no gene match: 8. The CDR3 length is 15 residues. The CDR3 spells CASSPQGAGGYGYTF. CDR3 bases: TGTGCCAGCAGTCCACAGGGGGCTGGCGGCTATGGCTACACCTTC.

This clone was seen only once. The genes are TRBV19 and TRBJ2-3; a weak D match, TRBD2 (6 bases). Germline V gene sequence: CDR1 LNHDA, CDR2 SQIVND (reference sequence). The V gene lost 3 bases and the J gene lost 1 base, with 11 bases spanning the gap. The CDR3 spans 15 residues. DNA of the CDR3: TGTGCCAGTAGTATTTTAGCGGCGCGCACAGATACGCAGTATTTT. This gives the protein CASSILAARTDTQYF.

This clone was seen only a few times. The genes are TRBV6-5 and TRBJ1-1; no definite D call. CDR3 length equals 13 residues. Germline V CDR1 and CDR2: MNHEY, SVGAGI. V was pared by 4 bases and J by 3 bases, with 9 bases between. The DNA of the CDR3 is TGTGCCAGCAGTTTCTCCGGGGACACTGAAGCTTTCTTT. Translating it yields CASSFSGDTEAFF.

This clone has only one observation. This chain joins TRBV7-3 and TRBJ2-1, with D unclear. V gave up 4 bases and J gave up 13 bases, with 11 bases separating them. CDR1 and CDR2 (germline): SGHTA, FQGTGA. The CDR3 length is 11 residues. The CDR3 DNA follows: TGTGCCAGCAGCTCCGGGCCAGAACAGTTCTTC. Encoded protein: CASSSGPEQFF. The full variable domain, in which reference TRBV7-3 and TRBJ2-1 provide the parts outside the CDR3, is GAGVSQTPSNKVTEKGKYVELRCDPISGHTALYWYRQSLGQGPEFLIYFQGTGAADDSGLPNDRFFAVRPEGSVSTLKIQRTERGDSAVYLCASSSGPEQFFGPGTRLTVL.

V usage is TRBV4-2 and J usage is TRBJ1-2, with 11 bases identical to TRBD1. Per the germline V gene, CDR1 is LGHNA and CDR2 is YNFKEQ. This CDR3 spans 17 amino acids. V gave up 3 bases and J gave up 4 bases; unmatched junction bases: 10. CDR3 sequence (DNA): TGTGCCAGCAGCCAGACCCCCGGACAGGGGGCTAGCTATGGCTACACCTTC. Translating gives CASSQTPGQGASYGYTF.

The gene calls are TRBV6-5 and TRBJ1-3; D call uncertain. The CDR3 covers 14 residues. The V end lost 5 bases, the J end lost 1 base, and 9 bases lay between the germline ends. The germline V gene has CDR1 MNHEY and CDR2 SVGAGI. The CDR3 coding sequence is TGTGCCAGCAGTCTGACTGAATCTGGAAACACCATATATTTT. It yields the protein CASSLTESGNTIYF.

As DNA, the CDR3 is TGTGCCAGCAGTATCACTCCAGGGGCTGGAAACACCATATATTTT. Protein: CASSITPGAGNTIYF. The rearrangement links TRBV6-5 to TRBJ1-3; possible D gene TRBD1, 6 bases. The CDR3 runs 15 residues. The germline V and J ends were trimmed by 5 bases and 2 bases, with 13 bases remaining between them. Germline CDR1 and CDR2: MNHEY and SVGAGI.

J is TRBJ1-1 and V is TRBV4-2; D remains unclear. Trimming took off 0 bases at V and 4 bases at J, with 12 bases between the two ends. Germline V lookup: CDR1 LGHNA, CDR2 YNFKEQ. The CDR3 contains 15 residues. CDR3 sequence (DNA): TGTGCCAGCAGCCAAGAGGGTCAGGTACCCACTGAAGCTTTCTTT. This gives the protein CASSQEGQVPTEAFF.

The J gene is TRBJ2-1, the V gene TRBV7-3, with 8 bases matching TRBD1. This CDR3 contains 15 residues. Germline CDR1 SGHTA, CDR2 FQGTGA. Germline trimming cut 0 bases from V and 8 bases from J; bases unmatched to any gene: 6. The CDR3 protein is CASSLTGQGNDEQFF. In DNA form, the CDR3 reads TGTGCCAGCAGCTTAACCGGACAGGGAAATGATGAGCAGTTCTTC.

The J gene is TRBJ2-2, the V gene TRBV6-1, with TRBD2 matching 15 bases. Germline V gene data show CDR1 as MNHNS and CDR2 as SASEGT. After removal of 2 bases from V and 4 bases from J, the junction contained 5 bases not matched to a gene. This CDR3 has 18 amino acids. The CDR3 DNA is TGTGCCAGCAGTGAAAGTAGGACTAGCGGGAGGGCCACCGGGGAGCTGTTTTTT. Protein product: CASSESRTSGRATGELFF.